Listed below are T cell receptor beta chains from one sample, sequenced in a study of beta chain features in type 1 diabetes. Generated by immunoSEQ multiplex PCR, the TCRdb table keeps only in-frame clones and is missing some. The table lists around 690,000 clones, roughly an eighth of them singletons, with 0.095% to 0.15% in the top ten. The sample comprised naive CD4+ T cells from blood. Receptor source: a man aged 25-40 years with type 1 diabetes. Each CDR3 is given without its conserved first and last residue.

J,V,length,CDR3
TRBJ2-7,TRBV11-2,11,ASSPDRAYEQY
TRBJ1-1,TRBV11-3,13,ASSLGEWPLPEAF
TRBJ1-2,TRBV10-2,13,ASSAGTDSGGGYT
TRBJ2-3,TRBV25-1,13,ASSESGSGTDTQY
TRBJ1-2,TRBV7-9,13,ASVRDRGLFRGYT
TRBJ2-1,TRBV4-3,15,ASSQGPPGQGGGEQF
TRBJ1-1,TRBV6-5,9,ASEDYTEAF
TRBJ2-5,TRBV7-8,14,ASSLPLGLAEETQY
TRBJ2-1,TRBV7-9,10,ASWQGGTEQF
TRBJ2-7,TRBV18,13,ASSHPSGGAEEQY
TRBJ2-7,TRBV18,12,ASSPDGGEYEQY
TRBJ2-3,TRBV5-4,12,ASSSSGGSDTQY
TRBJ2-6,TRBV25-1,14,ASEVQGWSGANVLT
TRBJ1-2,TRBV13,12,ASSSNQGAVGYT
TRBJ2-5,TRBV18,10,ASSPPQETQY
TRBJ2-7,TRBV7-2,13,ASSLEWDGSYEQY
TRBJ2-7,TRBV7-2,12,ASSLALASSEQY
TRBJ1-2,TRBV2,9,ASSLTYGYT
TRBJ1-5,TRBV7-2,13,ASSLALNSNQPQH
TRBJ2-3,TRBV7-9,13,ASSPPSGVLDTQY
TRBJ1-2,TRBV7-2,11,ASSLVGFDGYT
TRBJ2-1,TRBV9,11,ASSVGSYNEQF
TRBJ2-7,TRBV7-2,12,ASSLDRQIYEQY
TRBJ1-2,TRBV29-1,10,SVDGVRGGYT
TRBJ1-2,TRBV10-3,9,AISEADGYT
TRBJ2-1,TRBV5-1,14,ASSTPRSYYNNEQF
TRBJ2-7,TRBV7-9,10,ASSPASYEQY
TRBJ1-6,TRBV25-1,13,ASSATRVTNSPLH
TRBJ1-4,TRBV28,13,ASSPPGQGNEKLF
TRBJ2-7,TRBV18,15,ASSRRGLQTSAYEQY
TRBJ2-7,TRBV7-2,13,ASSWTGSRLGEQY
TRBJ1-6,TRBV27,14,ASSSPLFRENSPLH
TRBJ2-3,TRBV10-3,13,AISGGGDRSDTQY
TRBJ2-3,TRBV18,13,ASSPRSQWTDTQY
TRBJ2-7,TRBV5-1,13,ASSRDHMGSYEQY
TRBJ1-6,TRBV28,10,ASRGVDSPLH
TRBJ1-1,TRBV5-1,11,ASSLEGNTEAF
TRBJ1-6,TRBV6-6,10,AYRGNNSPLH
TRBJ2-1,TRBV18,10,ASSPTGNEQF
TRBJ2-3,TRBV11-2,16,ASSLGTSGGANTDTQY
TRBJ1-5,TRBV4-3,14,ASSQETGFGNQPQH
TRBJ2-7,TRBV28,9,ASTTTYEQY
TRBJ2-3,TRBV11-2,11,ASSLVRTDTQY
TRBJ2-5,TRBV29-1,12,SVRGLAGLETQY
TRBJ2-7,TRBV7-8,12,ASIGNRGRGEQY
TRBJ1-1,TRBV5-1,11,ASSLQGDTEAF
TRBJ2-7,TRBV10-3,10,AIRTDRVEQY
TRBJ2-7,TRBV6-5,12,ASSDRDGNYEQY
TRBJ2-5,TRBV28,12,ASSSQGVTETQY
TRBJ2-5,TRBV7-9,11,ASSLGRGETQY
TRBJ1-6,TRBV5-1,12,ASSWGTTDSPLH
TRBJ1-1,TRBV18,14,ASSPPTQIFGAEAF